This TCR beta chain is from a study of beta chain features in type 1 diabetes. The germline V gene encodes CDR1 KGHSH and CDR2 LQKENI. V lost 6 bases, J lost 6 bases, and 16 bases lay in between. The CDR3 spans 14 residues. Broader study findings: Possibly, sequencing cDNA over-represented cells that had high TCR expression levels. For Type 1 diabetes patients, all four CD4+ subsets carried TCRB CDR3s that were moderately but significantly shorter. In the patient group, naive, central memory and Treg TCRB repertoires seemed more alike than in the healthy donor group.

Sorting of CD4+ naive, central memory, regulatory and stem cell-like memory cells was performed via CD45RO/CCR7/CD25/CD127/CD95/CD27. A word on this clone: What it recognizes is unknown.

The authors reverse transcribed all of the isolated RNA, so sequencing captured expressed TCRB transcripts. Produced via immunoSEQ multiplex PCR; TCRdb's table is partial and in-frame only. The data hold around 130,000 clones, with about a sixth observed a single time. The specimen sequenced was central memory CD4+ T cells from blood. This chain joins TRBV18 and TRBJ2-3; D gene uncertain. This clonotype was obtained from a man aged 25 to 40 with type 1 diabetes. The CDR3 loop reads CASSADRRLDTQYF. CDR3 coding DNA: TGTGCCAGCTCCGCGGACCGCCGGTTGGATACGCAGTATTTT.